This TCR beta chain is from a study of cytomegalovirus exposure and HLA in healthy donors. Germline V gives CDR1 LNHNV, CDR2 YYDKDF (reference sequence). The CDR3 has 17 amino acids. With 0 bases clipped from V and 2 bases from J, the junction kept 6 bases outside the gene matches. Generated by immunoSEQ multiplex PCR, the TCRdb table keeps only in-frame clones and is missing some. The sample carries 250,000 to 300,000 clones, around 86% recorded once. The validation cohort, a group of 120 subjects, included the donors and was separate from the roughly 620-subject first cohort. The chain has TRBV15 and TRBJ1-5, with 8 bases matching TRBD1. The clonotype originates from a woman aged 18-29 years in good health and CMV-seronegative. Material for sequencing was PBMCs. The CDR3 coding sequence is TGTGCCACCAGCAGAGATAGTGGGGGACAGGGCAATCAGCCCCAGCATTTT. This codes for CATSRDSGGQGNQPQHF.